These 4 T cell receptor beta chains share one sample of origin, sequenced in a study of blood T cell repertoires in COVID-19. Assay: immunoSEQ multiplex PCR; the TCRdb copy retains only in-frame clones and omits some. The sample records about 270,000 clones, less than 90% being singletons. Sequences were obtained from peripheral blood. These receptors all come from a woman aged 25 to 39 with COVID-19, enrolled during active disease.

The chain couples TRBV6-5 to TRBJ1-2, with D possibly TRBD1 on 6 matching bases. The CDR3 runs 13 residues. CDR1 is MNHEY and CDR2 is SVGAGI in the germline V gene. With 4 bases removed from V and 6 bases from J, the gap between germline ends came to 12 bases. CDR3 residues: CASSSTGLDGYTF. CDR3 coding DNA: TGTGCCAGCAGTTCTACAGGGTTGGATGGCTACACCTTC.

This chain connects TRBV4-1 to TRBJ1-2, with D perhaps matching TRBD1 (5 bases). Germline CDR1 MGHRA, CDR2 YSYEKL. CDR3 length: 14 amino acids. Trimming pared 2 bases from V and 6 bases from J, leaving 13 bases between. CDR3 nucleotides: TGCGCCAGCAGCCAACATTCAGGGAGGAATGGCTACACCTTC. Amino acid sequence: CASSQHSGRNGYTF.

The table lists this clone with a count of one. This chain links TRBV4-2 with TRBJ2-7; TRBD1 aligns across 7 bases. Germline CDR1 LGHNA, CDR2 YNFKEQ. CDR3 length equals 14 residues. V shed 2 bases and J 4 bases; nucleotides not matched to a gene: 5. CDR3 nucleotides: TGTGCCAGCAGCCAACCCGAGACAGGGTACGAGCAGTACTTC. This translates into CASSQPETGYEQYF.

V is TRBV7-6 and J is TRBJ1-6, with D maybe TRBD1 (5 bases). Trimming took 5 bases from V and 5 from J, leaving 19 bases between them. Per the germline V gene, CDR1 is SGHVS and CDR2 is FNYEAQ. The CDR3 extends over 17 amino acids. The CDR3 is CASSPSGAGTNNSPLHF. The DNA for the CDR3 is TGTGCCAGCAGCCCCTCGGGTGCAGGGACTAATAATTCACCCCTCCACTTT.